These T cell receptor beta chains were read from a single sample in a study of monozygotic twins with inflammatory bowel disease. TCRdb re-called the 5' RACE reads and catalogs CDR3 proteins one per entry, DNA excluded. This sample's clone table lists about 380,000 distinct CDR3 sequences. The sequenced material came from blood. These receptors originate from a human donor with ulcerative colitis or Crohn's disease, or a healthy co-twin of an affected twin (not recorded which). Each CDR3 is given with its conserved first and last residue. The order of the fields is CDR3 protein, J gene, V gene.

CSAHLRQTGNYGYTF | TRBJ1-2 | TRBV20-1
CASSLAEGAMDSPLHF | TRBJ1-6 | TRBV4-1
CASSPRTGYASYGYTF | TRBJ1-2 | TRBV7-9
CASSLTGGSGTEAFF | TRBJ1-1 | TRBV5-1
CASSYSWGSNTEAFF | TRBJ1-1 | TRBV7-2
CASSPGQGNNEQFF | TRBJ2-1 | TRBV3-1
CASSPSPGDQPQHF | TRBJ1-5 | TRBV18
CASKTGGEGPSYEQYF | TRBJ2-7 | TRBV7-9
CASSFPDSLNEQYF | TRBJ2-7 | TRBV5-1
CASSYSGRLLVYNEQFF | TRBJ2-1 | TRBV12-3/TRBV12-4
CASRFTGGVTTDTQYF | TRBJ2-3 | TRBV5-1
CSAWTGGDKGNIQYF | TRBJ2-4 | TRBV20-1
CSARAWTGDEQYF | TRBJ2-7 | TRBV20-1
CASSLTGDFQETQYF | TRBJ2-5 | TRBV5-6
CSARAGGGEKLFF | TRBJ1-4 | TRBV20-1
CASSRQRVTDTQYF | TRBJ2-3 | TRBV11-2
CSVLGERGSYEQYF | TRBJ2-7 | TRBV29-1
CSAREGVTDTQYF | TRBJ2-3 | TRBV20-1
CASSLRQGATYEQYF | TRBJ2-7 | TRBV5-1
CASSYSRGGSWQTQYF | TRBJ2-5 | TRBV6-5
CASSYSWGEYGYTF | TRBJ1-2 | TRBV6-5
CATSRGQGADELFF | TRBJ2-1 | TRBV24-1
CASSLLGQGNSPLHF | TRBJ1-6 | TRBV12-3/TRBV12-4
CASKAGTGVTNEKLFF | TRBJ1-4 | TRBV6-2/TRBV6-3
CASSLVLANTEAFF | TRBJ1-1 | TRBV5-1
CASSLLELSTDTQYF | TRBJ2-3 | TRBV7-6
CASTLQGALAGGLDTQYF | TRBJ2-3 | TRBV27
CSARAGLGTGTSGANVLTF | TRBJ2-6 | TRBV20-1
CASSTGGEQYF | TRBJ2-7 | TRBV27
CASSLVNGNQPQHF | TRBJ1-5 | TRBV4-3
CASSIGGVGYTF | TRBJ1-2 | TRBV6-5
CSARGQGNQPQHF | TRBJ1-5 | TRBV20-1
CASSYELARTDTQYF | TRBJ2-3 | TRBV5-1
CASSSPFPNPQQYF | TRBJ2-7 | TRBV28
CASSQANQETQYF | TRBJ2-5 | TRBV14
CASSQSTSGGPSSYNEQFF | TRBJ2-1 | TRBV5-1
CASSLEQDSYNEQFF | TRBJ2-1 | TRBV5-1
CSARPLGSGEYNEQFF | TRBJ2-1 | TRBV20-1
CASSLNAAGGYNEQFF | TRBJ2-1 | TRBV7-3
CSARRHGGRLAGVKTQYF | TRBJ2-5 | TRBV20-1
CASSLDRGLSYEQYF | TRBJ2-7 | TRBV7-2
CASSEDPIAGELFF | TRBJ2-2 | TRBV6-1
CATSRDRTGVGFGTDTQYF | TRBJ2-3 | TRBV15
CSVVGERPGANVLTF | TRBJ2-6 | TRBV29-1
CASSPDRALSNQPQHF | TRBJ1-5 | TRBV6-1
CASSVDSGNYGYTF | TRBJ1-2 | TRBV9
CSARGARGGVFEQYF | TRBJ2-7 | TRBV20-1
CASSLDGREGTNYGYTF | TRBJ1-2 | TRBV7-9
CASRPAGAPNTGELFF | TRBJ2-2 | TRBV7-2
CSGKTEYEQYF | TRBJ2-7 | TRBV29-1
CASSLEESGGWNTEAFF | TRBJ1-1 | TRBV7-2
CASSPRDRGFKEQYF | TRBJ2-7 | TRBV12-3/TRBV12-4
CSARDGRGTIGYTF | TRBJ1-2 | TRBV20-1
CASTVANEKLFF | TRBJ1-4 | TRBV28
CASSPRGEPYNEQFF | TRBJ2-1 | TRBV7-3
CASSPGPQGDEQFF | TRBJ2-1 | TRBV5-1
CASGTGYQETQYF | TRBJ2-5 | TRBV2
CASSYVNTGRNEQFF | TRBJ2-1 | TRBV6-5
CASSLRGENTIYF | TRBJ1-3 | TRBV7-2